The 14 T cell receptor beta chains below were found in one sample sequenced in a study of OX40 agonist ivuxolimab in advanced cancers. The repertoire was sequenced with immunoSEQ multiplex PCR; TCRdb's copy has only in-frame clones and lacks some. The sample consists of tens of thousands of clones, roughly four fifths of them appearing once. The material sequenced was CD4+ or CD8+ T cells sorted from blood, taken in a trial of the OX40 agonist ivuxolimab. These receptors were taken from an adult with an advanced solid tumor such as melanoma, head and neck, liver or kidney cancer.

The chain has TRBV5-6 and TRBJ2-3, with 8 bases identical to TRBD2. After removal of 1 base from V and 6 bases from J, the junction contained 7 bases not matched to a gene. Germline V lookup: CDR1 SGHDT, CDR2 YYEEEE. The CDR3 has 15 residues. The CDR3: CASSLTSGRGDTQYF. DNA of the CDR3: TGTGCCAGCAGCTTGACTAGCGGTCGCGGGGATACGCAGTATTTT.

The chain links TRBV28 to TRBJ2-1, with D maybe TRBD2 (6 bases). CDR1 is MDHEN and CDR2 is SYDVKM in the germline V gene. Trimming stripped 10 bases from V and 4 bases from J, with 17 bases between. This CDR3 region has 14 residues. CDR3 loop: CANLCRGIYNEQFF. The CDR3 region has the DNA TGTGCCAACCTTTGCCGGGGGATTTACAATGAGCAGTTCTTC.

The V and J genes are TRBV7-3 and TRBJ2-1, with D possibly being TRBD2 (5 bases). V was clipped by 5 bases and J by 8 bases, with 13 bases between them. Germline CDR1 and CDR2: SGHTA and FQGTGA. CDR3 length: 13 amino acids. As DNA, the CDR3 is TGTGCCAGCAGCCCTCCGGGGTTGGATGAGCAGTTCTTC. It specifies CASSPPGLDEQFF.

This clone was found once. The gene calls are TRBV7-2 and TRBJ2-7; D unresolved. Trimming took 1 base from V and 6 from J, leaving 13 bases between them. Per the germline V gene, CDR1 is SGHTA and CDR2 is FQGNSA. The CDR3 totals 14 residues. The CDR3 region is CASSLGRYGLEQYF. For the CDR3, the DNA is TGTGCCAGCAGCTTAGGCAGGTACGGTCTCGAGCAGTACTTC.

This clone was counted a few times. This chain uses TRBV6-6 with TRBJ2-2, with 11 bases that match TRBD2. CDR3 length: 16 amino acids. The germline V gene has CDR1 MNHNY and CDR2 SVGAGI (reference sequence). With V trimmed by 11 bases and J by 0 bases, 8 bases remained unmatched. The CDR3 sequence is CAVKRTSGPNTGELFF. The CDR3 DNA reads TGTGCCGTAAAGCGGACTAGCGGGCCGAACACCGGGGAGCTGTTTTTT.

The chain has TRBV27 and TRBJ2-7; D may be TRBD2 (5 bases). The germline V gene has CDR1 MNHEY and CDR2 SMNVEV (reference sequence). V lost 3 bases to trimming and J lost 3 bases, with 15 bases between them. The CDR3 length is 15 residues. CDR3 residues: CASSLGRAGGYEQYF. In DNA, the CDR3 is TGTGCCAGCAGTTTGGGGAGAGCCGGAGGCTACGAGCAGTACTTC.

This sequence joins TRBV7-2 and TRBJ2-1; no reliable D call. The V end lost 5 bases, the J end lost 0 bases, and 14 bases lay between the germline ends. This CDR3 comprises 16 residues. Per the germline V gene, CDR1 is SGHTA and CDR2 is FQGNSA. Written as DNA, the CDR3 is TGTGCCAGCAGCCCCTCATCGACGGTCTCCTACAATGAGCAGTTCTTC. Protein: CASSPSSTVSYNEQFF. Drawing the rest from reference TRBV7-2 and TRBJ2-1, the complete variable domain is GAGVSQSPSNKVTEKGKDVELRCDPISGHTALYWYRQSLGQGLEFLIYFQGNSAPDKSGLPSDRFSAERTGGSVSTLTIQRTQQEDSAVYLCASSPSSTVSYNEQFFGPGTRLTVL.

V is TRBV27 and J is TRBJ1-2; the D gene is possibly TRBD1 (5 bases). The germline gives CDR1 MNHEY, CDR2 SMNVEV (reference sequence). The V end was cut by 4 bases, the J end by 4 bases, with 10 bases between. This CDR3 has 13 amino acids. The CDR3 DNA sequence: TGTGCCAGCAGTTGGGGACCGAGCTATGGCTACACCTTC. Its protein product is CASSWGPSYGYTF.

The chain couples TRBV28 to TRBJ2-5; D might be TRBD1 (6 bases). The last part of the DNA fits TRBJ2-7 better; the J call may be wrong. The germline V gene has CDR1 MDHEN and CDR2 SYDVKM. The CDR3 consists of 14 residues. The CDR3 sequence is CASRAQGIYYEQYF. CDR3 in DNA: TGTGCCAGCAGGGCTCAGGGGATTTACTACGAGCAGTACTTC.

The gene calls are TRBV5-4 and TRBJ2-2; 8 bases map to TRBD1. The V and J ends lost 4 bases and 3 bases, in that order; junction bases with no gene match: 5. This CDR3 contains 15 residues. CDR1 is SGHNT and CDR2 is YYREEE in the germline V gene (reference sequence). The CDR3 DNA reads as TGTGCCAGCAGCGACAGGGGATACGACACCGGGGAGCTGTTTTTT. Its translation is CASSDRGYDTGELFF. The full variable domain, with the rest looked up from reference TRBV5-4 and TRBJ2-2, is ETGVTQSPTHLIKTRGQQVTLRCSSQSGHNTVSWYQQALGQGPQFIFQYYREEENGRGNFPPRFSGLQFPNYSSELNVNALELDDSALYLCASSDRGYDTGELFFGEGSRLTVL.

J is TRBJ2-1 and V is TRBV7-9; D may be TRBD1 (5 bases). The CDR3 runs to 13 residues. Germline V CDR1 and CDR2: SEHNR, FQNEAQ (reference sequence). With 4 bases removed from V and 7 bases from J, the gap between germline ends came to 11 bases. The CDR3 protein is CASSSTGANEQFF. CDR3 coding DNA: TGTGCCAGCAGCTCAACAGGTGCGAATGAGCAGTTCTTC.

This clone has a single count. V usage is TRBV2 and J usage is TRBJ2-1, with D possibly TRBD1 on 5 matching bases. The CDR3 is 12 amino acids. Deletions cut 4 bases from V and 9 bases from J, with 10 bases between. Germline V gives CDR1 SNHLY, CDR2 FYNNEI. The CDR3 sequence is CASSAQGSEQFF. CDR3 coding DNA: TGTGCCAGCAGTGCCCAGGGTAGTGAGCAGTTCTTC.

The chain employs TRBV19 and TRBJ1-4; D is perhaps TRBD1 (6 bases). The V end lost 0 bases, the J end lost 5 bases, and 16 bases lay between the germline ends. Per germline, CDR1 LNHDA and CDR2 SQIVND (reference sequence). This CDR3 spans 17 amino acids. This CDR3 is CASSIDSGGTGNEKLFF. CDR3 sequence (DNA): TGTGCCAGTAGTATAGATTCCGGGGGCACCGGGAATGAAAAACTGTTTTTT.

This rearrangement joins TRBV9 to TRBJ2-2; 9 nucleotides align to TRBD1. V trimming: 4 bases; J trimming: 2 bases; junction bases outside the gene matches: 3. The CDR3 runs to 15 residues. Germline CDR1 is SGDLS and CDR2 is YYNGEE. The CDR3 loop is CASSTGQGNTGELFF. In DNA, the CDR3 is TGTGCCAGCAGCACGGGACAGGGTAACACCGGGGAGCTGTTTTTT.